What follows is one T cell receptor (beta chain) and its context. Its target is unknown. This entry comes from a study of T-cell memory formation after mild COVID-19. Across the whole study: TCR clusters showed largely donor specificity. Whole-study results and caveats: Clones that contracted clustered mainly in CM and EM if CD4+ and in EMRA if CD8+.

Each CDR3 protein is one row after TCRdb ran MiXCR on the 5' RACE reads. The profile shows around 150,000 distinct CDR3 sequences, less than 40% of them singletons. Germline-derived CDR1 and CDR2 are SEHNR and FQNEAQ (reference sequence). CDR3 length: 13 residues. Trimming left V 3 bases short and J 2 bases short, with 7 bases between. The clonotype originates from an adult woman who had mild COVID-19 (a few samples of this study predate the infection). Cell type and time point are not known. The specimen was PBMCs or a T cell subset sorted from them (not recorded which). The chain has TRBV7-9 and TRBJ1-2; D call uncertain. DNA for the CDR3: TGTGCCAGCAGCTTTTATGCGAACTATGGCTACACCTTC. It is translated as CASSFYANYGYTF.